The 22 T cell receptor beta chains in this list originate from one sample, sequenced in a study of T cell responses to AZD1222 COVID-19 vaccine. Method: immunoSEQ multiplex PCR; TCRdb's copy keeps in-frame clones and lacks some. The table includes more than 60,000 clones, over 75% detected once. The specimen comprised peripheral blood, sampled on day 0 of AZD1222 vaccination. The receptors shown here come from an adult in good health.

The chain joins TRBV2 to TRBJ2-6; D not certain. The length of the CDR3 is 14 residues. Germline-derived CDR1 and CDR2 are SNHLY and FYNNEI. V lost 8 bases to trimming and J lost 0 bases, with 8 bases between them. The CDR3 loop is CASVWSSGANVLTF. For the CDR3, the DNA is TGTGCCAGCGTTTGGAGCTCTGGGGCCAACGTCCTGACTTTC.

V is TRBV6-1 and J is TRBJ2-3; D perhaps matches TRBD1 (6 bases). The V end was cut by 0 bases, the J end by 4 bases, with 14 bases between. This CDR3 is built from 16 residues. Germline V CDR1 and CDR2: MNHNS, SASEGT. The CDR3 spells CASSEATGRWADTQYF. DNA of the CDR3: TGTGCCAGCAGTGAAGCGACAGGCCGATGGGCAGATACGCAGTATTTT.

The V gene is TRBV7-2, the J gene TRBJ1-5, with TRBD1 matching over 7 bases. The CDR3 is 14 amino acids. From germline, CDR1 is SGHTA and CDR2 FQGNSA. With V trimmed by 5 bases and J by 2 bases, 3 bases remained unmatched. CDR3 sequence (DNA): TGTGCCAGCAGCCCCGGACAGGGCAATCAGCCCCAGCATTTT. It encodes CASSPGQGNQPQHF.

This clone was counted once. The J gene is TRBJ2-3, the V gene TRBV2, with D uncertain. CDR1 is SNHLY and CDR2 is FYNNEI in the germline V gene. This CDR3 is built from 13 residues. Trimming stripped 4 bases from V and 0 bases from J, with 5 bases between. The CDR3 DNA is TGTGCCAGCAGTGTCGTCAGCACAGATACGCAGTATTTT. The encoded protein is CASSVVSTDTQYF.

The V and J genes are TRBV6-5 and TRBJ1-6; no reliable D call. The V end lost 7 bases, the J end lost 10 bases, and 14 bases lay between the germline ends. Per the germline V gene, CDR1 is MNHEY and CDR2 is SVGAGI. The length of the CDR3 is 13 residues. In DNA form, the CDR3 reads TGTGCCAGCACCCTCGGCGGCAACTCACCCCTCCACTTT. Translation gives CASTLGGNSPLHF.

This chain links TRBV7-3 with TRBJ2-3; 10 bases are a match to TRBD2. Germline CDR1 and CDR2: SGHTA and FQGTGA. With V trimmed by 8 bases and J by 3 bases, 11 bases remained unmatched. This CDR3 contains 16 residues. CDR3: CASRASGGVLTDTQYF. The CDR3 bases are TGTGCCAGCCGGGCTAGCGGGGGAGTATTGACAGATACGCAGTATTTT. The variable domain in full, completed from reference TRBV7-3 and TRBJ2-3, reads GAGVSQTPSNKVTEKGKYVELRCDPISGHTALYWYRQSLGQGPEFLIYFQGTGAADDSGLPNDRFFAVRPEGSVSTLKIQRTERGDSAVYLCASRASGGVLTDTQYFGPGTRLTVL.

The gene calls are TRBV30 and TRBJ2-1, with D possibly matching TRBD2 (5 bases). Germline V gene data show CDR1 as GTSNPN and CDR2 as SVGIG (reference sequence). CDR3 length: 14 residues. The ends were cut back, 5 bases at V and 1 base at J, with 12 bases in the middle. CDR3: CAWGNRGSYNEQFF. In nucleotides, the CDR3 is TGTGCCTGGGGAAACCGGGGTTCCTACAATGAGCAGTTCTTC.

The CDR3 nucleotides read TGTGCCAGTAGTCTAGCGGGGGTTTACGGCGGGGAGCTGTTTTTT. Its protein is CASSLAGVYGGELFF. The V call is TRBV19, the J call TRBJ2-2, with 10 bases that match TRBD2. J was trimmed by 7 bases and V by 5 bases; bases with no gene match: 7. There are 15 residues in the CDR3. Germline CDR1 reads LNHDA; CDR2 reads SQIVND (reference sequence).

In its sample, this clone was seen once. The chain uses TRBV6-5 and TRBJ1-3, with D possibly matching TRBD1 (5 bases). Germline assignment: CDR1 MNHEY and CDR2 SVGAGI. V lost 6 bases to trimming and J lost 4 bases, with 16 bases between them. The CDR3 covers 15 residues. The CDR3 region has the DNA TGTGCCAGCAGCGCAAAGGGGAGGCCCGGAAACACCATATATTTT. It translates to CASSAKGRPGNTIYF.

The chain carries TRBV19 and TRBJ1-6, with 8 bases aligning to TRBD1. The CDR3 runs to 18 residues. CDR1 and CDR2 (germline): LNHDA, SQIVND (reference sequence). The V gene end was trimmed by 2 bases and the J gene end by 5 bases; junction bases not matched to a gene: 11. The CDR3 reads CASSITTGTGSHNSPLHF. The CDR3 region has the DNA TGTGCCAGTAGTATAACAACCGGGACAGGCTCTCATAATTCACCCCTCCACTTT.

The genes are TRBV12-3 or TRBV12-4 and TRBJ2-7; D not certain. The CDR3 is made up of 13 amino acids. Trimming stripped 2 bases from V and 4 bases from J, with 9 bases between. The CDR3 coding sequence is TGTGCCAGCAGTTTACAGCAGTTTTACGAGCAGTACTTC. This encodes CASSLQQFYEQYF.

The V call is TRBV15, the J call TRBJ1-3; 10 nucleotides agree with TRBD1. V was pared by 2 bases and J by 4 bases, with 11 bases of the junction left unmatched. CDR3 size: 18 residues. Germline CDR1 and CDR2: LNHNV and YYDKDF (reference sequence). For the CDR3, the DNA is TGTGCCACCAGCAGAAATCTTCCGGGACAGGGGATGGGAAACACCATATATTTT. This encodes CATSRNLPGQGMGNTIYF.

In DNA form, the CDR3 reads TGTGCCAGCAGTGAATCGGGAAGAACGGCCTATGGCTACACCTTC. This encodes CASSESGRTAYGYTF. This rearrangement joins TRBV6-1 to TRBJ1-2; D remains ambiguous. The CDR3 spans 15 residues. V was cut by 2 bases and J by 4 bases, with 14 bases left in between. Germline V gene data show CDR1 as MNHNS and CDR2 as SASEGT.

J is TRBJ1-4 and V is TRBV7-6; perhaps TRBD1 as D (5 bases). Germline CDR1 reads SGHVS; CDR2 reads FNYEAQ. V was shortened by 2 bases and J by 6 bases, with 13 bases between the two germline ends. This CDR3 spans 15 amino acids. For the CDR3, the DNA is TGTGCCAGCAGCTTAATTTCAGGGCGGGATGAAAAACTGTTTTTT. It codes for CASSLISGRDEKLFF.

This clone was observed a single time. The chain is built from TRBV6-5 and TRBJ2-7; possible D gene TRBD2, 5 bases. In germline, CDR1 is MNHEY, CDR2 SVGAGI. This CDR3 comprises 13 residues. Trimming shortened V by 5 bases and J by 7 bases, and 15 bases separated the two germline ends. CDR3 in amino acids: CASSRDNLGEQYF. As DNA, the CDR3 is TGTGCCAGCAGTCGGGATAATTTGGGGGAGCAGTACTTC.

Relative to its sample, this clone is medium-sized. The same CDR3 can be traced to other DNA sequences in this sample. This chain uses TRBV27 with TRBJ1-5; no definite D call. This CDR3 is built from 13 residues. The V end was cut by 2 bases, the J end by 2 bases, with 4 bases between. CDR1 MNHEY and CDR2 SMNVEV come from the germline V gene (reference sequence). The CDR3 DNA follows: TGTGCCAGCAGTTTAAGGGGCAATCAGCCCCAGCATTTT. Translation: CASSLRGNQPQHF.

There are a few counts of this clone. V usage is TRBV6-5 and J usage is TRBJ2-2; possibly TRBD2 for D (5 bases). The CDR3 totals 13 residues. V shed 6 bases and J shed 8 bases, with 13 bases lying between them. In germline, CDR1 is MNHEY, CDR2 SVGAGI. CDR3 loop: CASSQRRRGELFF. The CDR3 DNA is TGTGCCAGCAGCCAACGGAGGCGTGGGGAGCTGTTTTTT.

This chain uses TRBV25-1 with TRBJ2-1; possibly TRBD2 for D (6 bases). This CDR3 is built from 15 residues. From germline, CDR1 is MGHDK and CDR2 SYGVNS. With 1 base removed from V and 4 bases from J, the gap between germline ends came to 11 bases. The CDR3 DNA sequence: TGTGCCAGCAGTGAATGGGGGGACGGGTACAATGAGCAGTTCTTC. Its protein is CASSEWGDGYNEQFF.

This rearrangement joins TRBV5-4 to TRBJ2-3, with D perhaps matching TRBD2 (5 bases). CDR3 length equals 15 residues. Germline CDR1 reads SGHNT; CDR2 reads YYREEE (reference sequence). V lost 5 bases and J 5 bases, leaving 18 bases between the germline ends. CDR3 residues: CASRPPGLGGDTQYF. For the CDR3, the DNA is TGTGCCAGCAGACCCCCAGGCCTAGGAGGAGATACGCAGTATTTT.

The V call is TRBV18, the J call TRBJ1-1, with D unresolved. Trimming pared 1 base from V and 1 base from J, leaving 4 bases between. The CDR3 has 13 residues. Germline lookup yields CDR1 KGHSH and CDR2 LQKENI. The CDR3 DNA reads as TGTGCCAGCTCACCACAGAAGAACACTGAAGCTTTCTTT. The encoded protein is CASSPQKNTEAFF.

This sequence joins TRBV30 and TRBJ2-5; tentative D call: TRBD2 (5 bases). CDR1 and CDR2 from the germline V gene are GTSNPN and SVGIG (reference sequence). CDR3 length: 11 residues. Between the trimmed V and J ends, which lost 2 bases and 10 bases, there was a span of 11 bases. DNA for the CDR3: TGTGCCTGGAGTTCGACGAGGGACCAGTACTTC. Translation gives CAWSSTRDQYF.

The genes are TRBV6-5 and TRBJ1-6; no firm D call. Trimming cost V 9 bases and J 2 bases, with 14 bases left between them. The CDR3 has 15 amino acids. Germline V gene lookup returns CDR1 MNHEY and CDR2 SVGAGI. CDR3 bases: TGTGCCAGTCAGATGGTGCCAACCTATAATTCACCCCTCCACTTT. Translated, it gives CASQMVPTYNSPLHF.